This T cell receptor (beta chain) appears in the sequencing data of a study of blood T cell repertoires in COVID-19. Some clones are missing from TCRdb's copy, which holds only in-frame ones; the method was immunoSEQ multiplex PCR. The sample contains 260,000 or so clones, roughly 85% of which appear only once. Unmatched junction bases numbered 5, after V lost 3 bases and J lost 4 bases. CDR1 is SEHNR, CDR2 FQNEAQ, per germline (reference sequence). This CDR3 has 15 residues. The receptor was derived from a woman aged 45-65 years who had recovered from COVID-19. The chain uses TRBV7-9 and TRBJ2-1; 8 bases agree with TRBD2. The sample taken for sequencing was PBMCs or T cells enriched from blood (not recorded which). The CDR3 DNA is TGTGCCAGCAGCTTGCATACTAGCGGTTACAATGAGCAGTTCTTC. It translates to CASSLHTSGYNEQFF.